Shown below are 18 T cell receptor beta chains from a single sample sequenced in a study of long-term antiretroviral therapy in people with HIV. Researchers ran immunoSEQ v3.0 at survey level. TCRdb's copy holds only in-frame clones and misses some; the assay was immunoSEQ multiplex PCR. Of under 50,000 clones in the sample, approximately 94% were seen once. Sequenced here: unsorted PBMCs, sampled about 9 years after starting antiretroviral therapy. All receptors come from a man aged 25-45 years with HIV.

The gene calls are TRBV7-2 and TRBJ2-3; a possible D gene is TRBD2 (5 bases). The CDR3 has 14 residues. CDR1 SGHTA and CDR2 FQGNSA come from the germline V gene. The V end lost 1 base, the J end lost 1 base, and 6 bases lay between the germline ends. This CDR3 is CASSLVRGTDTQYF. The DNA for the CDR3 is TGTGCCAGCAGCTTAGTGCGGGGCACAGATACGCAGTATTTT.

This sequence joins TRBV10-2 and TRBJ1-4; 8 bases align to TRBD1. The trim removed 3 bases at V and 7 bases at J, leaving 4 bases unmatched. Per the germline V gene, CDR1 is WSHSY and CDR2 is SAAADI. The length of the CDR3 is 14 residues. CDR3 in DNA: TGCGCCAGCAGTGATCCGGGACAGGTTGAAAAACTGTTTTTT. Protein sequence: CASSDPGQVEKLFF.

This clone was seen only once. This chain uses TRBV9 with TRBJ1-2, with TRBD1 matching over 7 bases. This CDR3 has 15 residues. The germline V gene encodes CDR1 SGDLS and CDR2 YYNGEE. V was pared by 3 bases and J by 6 bases, with 11 bases of the junction left unmatched. CDR3 sequence reads: CASSARRGQGDGYTF. As DNA, the CDR3 is TGTGCCAGCAGCGCCCGCCGGGGGCAGGGGGATGGCTACACCTTC.

This rearrangement joins TRBV9 to TRBJ2-5; 7 positions agree with TRBD1. The V gene's germline CDR1 is SGDLS and CDR2 YYNGEE. The V segment lost 1 base and the J segment 2 bases; nucleotides outside the gene matches: 5. This CDR3 is built from 15 residues. CDR3 sequence reads: CASSVTGDLQETQYF. The CDR3 bases are TGTGCCAGCAGCGTAACAGGGGACCTTCAAGAGACCCAGTACTTC.

J is TRBJ1-2 and V is TRBV6-1; D not resolved. With 2 bases removed from V and 6 bases from J, the gap between germline ends came to 13 bases. Germline assignment: CDR1 MNHNS and CDR2 SASEGT. The CDR3 has 14 residues. CDR3 amino acids: CASSEQAGSNGYTF. In DNA, the CDR3 is TGTGCCAGCAGTGAACAGGCTGGAAGCAATGGCTACACCTTC.

The V call is TRBV7-2, the J call TRBJ2-1, with D possibly matching TRBD2 (7 bases). This CDR3 is 14 amino acids long. CDR1 and CDR2 (germline): SGHTA, FQGNSA. Between the trimmed V and J ends, which lost 6 bases and 6 bases, there was a span of 15 bases. Here the CDR3 reads CASRRGGPFNEQFF. CDR3 coding DNA: TGTGCCAGCAGGAGGGGGGGGCCGTTCAATGAGCAGTTCTTC.

The CDR3 loop reads CASSNWDGPYEQYV. CDR3 coding DNA: TGTGCCAGCAGCAATTGGGACGGCCCCTACGAGCAGTACGTC. The chain carries TRBV28 and TRBJ2-7; perhaps D is TRBD1 or TRBD2 (5 bases each). This CDR3 comprises 14 residues. Trimming pared 6 bases from V and 2 bases from J, leaving 14 bases between. Germline assignment: CDR1 MDHEN and CDR2 SYDVKM.

The chain combines TRBV5-5 with TRBJ1-5, with 9 bases identical to TRBD1. This CDR3 is built from 12 residues. The germline gives CDR1 SGHKS, CDR2 YYEKEE (reference sequence). V gave up 4 bases and J gave up 11 bases; unmatched junction bases: 4. The CDR3 DNA reads TGTGCCAGCAGCACGACAGGGGGAGCCCAGCATTTT. Translation gives CASSTTGGAQHF.

This chain links TRBV14 with TRBJ2-1, with D hard to call. The V end lost 0 bases, the J end lost 6 bases, and 18 bases lay between the germline ends. Germline CDR1 is SGHDN and CDR2 is FVKESK. The CDR3 length is 17 residues. CDR3 region: CASSQEGSENPTNEQFF. In DNA, the CDR3 is TGTGCCAGCAGCCAAGAGGGGTCGGAAAACCCGACCAATGAGCAGTTCTTC.

The CDR3 DNA is TGTGCCAGCAGAAGACAGGGGGAATACGAGCAGTACGTC. It encodes CASRRQGEYEQYV. The chain combines TRBV28 with TRBJ2-7, with TRBD1 matching over 9 bases. Trimming cost V 6 bases and J 4 bases; bases outside gene matches: 4. The germline CDR1 and CDR2 sequences are MDHEN and SYDVKM. The CDR3 is made up of 13 amino acids.

CDR3 nucleotide sequence: TGTGCCAGCAGGGACACTGGAAACACCATATATTTT. Translation: CASRDTGNTIYF. The V and J genes are TRBV6-1 and TRBJ1-3, with D maybe TRBD1 (5 bases). The CDR3 is made up of 12 amino acids. Between the trimmed V and J ends, which lost 6 bases and 2 bases, there was a span of 5 bases. Germline lookup yields CDR1 MNHNS and CDR2 SASEGT.

The chain is built from TRBV6-6 and TRBJ1-1; 11 bases map to TRBD1. The CDR3 spans 15 residues. Germline trimming cut 3 bases from V and 4 bases from J; bases unmatched to any gene: 4. CDR1 is MNHNY, CDR2 SVGAGI, per germline (reference sequence). CDR3 sequence: CASSYLGQGGTEAFF. CDR3 nucleotides: TGTGCCAGCAGTTATTTGGGACAGGGGGGCACTGAAGCTTTCTTT.

This chain joins TRBV7-8 and TRBJ2-4; the D is unclear. V was trimmed by 1 base and J by 0 bases, leaving 10 bases between them. CDR1 SGHVS and CDR2 FQNEAQ come from the germline V gene. The CDR3 is made up of 16 amino acids. CDR3 in amino acids: CASSLEEGRAKNIQYF. CDR3 sequence (DNA): TGTGCCAGCAGCTTAGAAGAAGGGCGAGCCAAAAACATTCAGTACTTC.

The gene calls are TRBV20-1 and TRBJ2-7; no reliable D call. CDR1 is DFQATT, CDR2 SNEGSKA, per germline (reference sequence). Trimming removed 5 bases at V and 4 bases at J, with 9 bases between. The CDR3 loop spans 11 amino acids. The CDR3 bases are TGCAGTGCTCTCGGACCTTACGAGCAGTACTTC. This sequence encodes CSALGPYEQYF.

The V gene is TRBV9, the J gene TRBJ2-5; D may be TRBD1 (6 bases). This CDR3 comprises 16 residues. V lost 0 bases, J lost 5 bases, and 17 bases lay in between. Germline loops: CDR1 SGDLS, CDR2 YYNGEE. The CDR3 DNA reads as TGTGCCAGCAGCGTAGAGTCCACAGGGAGAACTGAGACCCAGTACTTC. Protein sequence: CASSVESTGRTETQYF. Full variable domain (remainder filled in from reference TRBV9 and TRBJ2-5): DSGVTQTPKHLITATGQRVTLRCSPRSGDLSVYWYQQSLDQGLQFLIQYYNGEERAKGNILERFSAQQFPDLHSELNLSSLELGDSALYFCASSVESTGRTETQYFGPGTRLLVL.

The CDR3 loop is CASSELRSSWTSQGETQYF. CDR3 DNA: TGTGCCAGCAGTGAACTTAGGTCTTCGTGGACATCTCAAGGAGAGACCCAGTACTTC. The chain couples TRBV6-1 to TRBJ2-5; the D gene is possibly TRBD1 (5 bases). V shed 2 bases and J shed 4 bases, with 26 bases lying between them. CDR3 length equals 19 residues. Per the germline V gene, CDR1 is MNHNS and CDR2 is SASEGT.

The rearrangement joins TRBV7-8 to TRBJ1-5, with D uncertain. The CDR3 covers 17 residues. In germline, CDR1 is SGHVS, CDR2 FQNEAQ. The V end was cut by 5 bases, the J end by 0 bases, with 17 bases between. The CDR3 coding sequence is TGTGCCAGCAGCCCCCCAGTGTCACCTTATAGCAATCAGCCCCAGCATTTT. Its protein product is CASSPPVSPYSNQPQHF.

This clone has only one observation. The CDR3, as DNA: TGCGCCAGCACGTTAGGGATGAACACTGAAGCTTTCTTT. Translating gives CASTLGMNTEAFF. The V gene is TRBV5-1, the J gene TRBJ1-1; D remains ambiguous. Germline V lookup: CDR1 SGHRS, CDR2 YFSETQ. V lost 6 bases, J lost 0 bases, and 9 bases lay in between. The CDR3 has 13 residues.